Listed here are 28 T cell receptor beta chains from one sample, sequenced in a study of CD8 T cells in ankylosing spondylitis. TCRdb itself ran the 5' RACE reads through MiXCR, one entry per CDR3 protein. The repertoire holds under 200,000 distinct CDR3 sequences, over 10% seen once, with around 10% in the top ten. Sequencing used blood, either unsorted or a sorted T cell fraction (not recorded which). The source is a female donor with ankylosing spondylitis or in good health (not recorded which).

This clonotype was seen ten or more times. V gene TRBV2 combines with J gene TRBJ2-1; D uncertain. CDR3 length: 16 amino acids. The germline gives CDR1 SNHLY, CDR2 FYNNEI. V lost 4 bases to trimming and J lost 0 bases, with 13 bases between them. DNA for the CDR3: TGTGCCAGCAGTGGAGAAGGGTTCAGCTCCTACAATGAGCAGTTCTTC. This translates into CASSGEGFSSYNEQFF.

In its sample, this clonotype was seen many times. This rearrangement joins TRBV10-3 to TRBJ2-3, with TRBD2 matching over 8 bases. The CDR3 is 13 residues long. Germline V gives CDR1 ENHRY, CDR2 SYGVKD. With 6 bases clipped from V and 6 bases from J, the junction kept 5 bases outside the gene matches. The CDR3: CAIRDSSGDTQYF. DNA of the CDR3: TGTGCCATCAGGGATTCTAGCGGGGATACGCAGTATTTT.

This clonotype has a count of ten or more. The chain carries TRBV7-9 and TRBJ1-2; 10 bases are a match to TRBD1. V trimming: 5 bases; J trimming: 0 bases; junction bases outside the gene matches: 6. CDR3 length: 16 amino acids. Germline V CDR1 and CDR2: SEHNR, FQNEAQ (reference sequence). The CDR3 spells CASSGGQGIPNYGYTF. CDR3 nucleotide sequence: TGTGCCAGCAGCGGGGGACAGGGGATCCCTAACTATGGCTACACCTTC.

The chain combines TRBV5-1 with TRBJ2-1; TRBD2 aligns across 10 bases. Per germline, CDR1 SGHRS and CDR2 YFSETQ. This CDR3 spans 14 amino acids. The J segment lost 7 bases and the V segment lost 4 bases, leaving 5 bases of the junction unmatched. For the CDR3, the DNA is TGCGCCAGCAGCGAGCCTAGCGGGGGTAATGAGCAGTTCTTC. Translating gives CASSEPSGGNEQFF.

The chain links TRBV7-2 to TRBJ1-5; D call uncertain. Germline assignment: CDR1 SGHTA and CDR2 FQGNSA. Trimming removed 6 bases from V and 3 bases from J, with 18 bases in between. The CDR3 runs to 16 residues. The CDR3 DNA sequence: TGTGCCAGCAGATTAAAGGTGGGAGTGGACAATCAGCCCCAGCATTTT. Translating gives CASRLKVGVDNQPQHF.

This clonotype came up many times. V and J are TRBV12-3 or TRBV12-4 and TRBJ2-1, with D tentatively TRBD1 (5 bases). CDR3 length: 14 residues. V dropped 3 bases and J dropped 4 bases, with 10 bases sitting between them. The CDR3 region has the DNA TGTGCCAGCAGTTTGACAGACAGATACAATGAGCAGTTCTTC. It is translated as CASSLTDRYNEQFF.

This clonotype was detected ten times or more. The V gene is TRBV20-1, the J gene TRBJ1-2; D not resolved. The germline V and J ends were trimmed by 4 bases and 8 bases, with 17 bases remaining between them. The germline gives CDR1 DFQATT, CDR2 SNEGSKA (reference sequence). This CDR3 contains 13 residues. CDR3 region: CSATQPETVGYTF. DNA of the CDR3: TGCAGTGCTACCCAACCAGAAACAGTGGGCTACACCTTC.

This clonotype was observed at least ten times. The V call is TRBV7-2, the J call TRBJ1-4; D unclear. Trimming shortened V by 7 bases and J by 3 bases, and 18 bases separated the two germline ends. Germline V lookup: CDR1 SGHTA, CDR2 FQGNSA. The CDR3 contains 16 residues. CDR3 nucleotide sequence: TGTGCCAGCAAAATGTGGCCCGATCAGGCTAATGAAAAACTGTTTTTT. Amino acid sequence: CASKMWPDQANEKLFF.

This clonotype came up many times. The CDR3 DNA is TGTGCCAGCCATACCAGGACGGGGGACACTGAAGCTTTCTTT. Its protein product is CASHTRTGDTEAFF. V is TRBV6-1 and J is TRBJ1-1; possibly TRBD1 for D (5 bases). Germline V gene data show CDR1 as MNHNS and CDR2 as SASEGT. The CDR3 spans 14 residues. Trimming stripped 8 bases from V and 3 bases from J, with 16 bases between.

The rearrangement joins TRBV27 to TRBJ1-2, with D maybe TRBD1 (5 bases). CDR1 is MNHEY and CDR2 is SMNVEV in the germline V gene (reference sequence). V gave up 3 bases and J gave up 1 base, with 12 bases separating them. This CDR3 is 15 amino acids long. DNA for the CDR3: TGTGCCAGCAGTTTTGGGGGGTCACGTAACTATGGCTACACCTTC. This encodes CASSFGGSRNYGYTF.

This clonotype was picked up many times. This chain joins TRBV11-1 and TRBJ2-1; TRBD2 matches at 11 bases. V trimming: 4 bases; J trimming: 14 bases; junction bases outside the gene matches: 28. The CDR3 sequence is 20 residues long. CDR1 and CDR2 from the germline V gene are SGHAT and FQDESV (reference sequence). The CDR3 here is CASSSPRRTGSTSGGPMEFF. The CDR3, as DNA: TGTGCCAGCAGCTCCCCCCGGAGGACAGGGTCAACTAGCGGGGGACCAATGGAGTTCTTC. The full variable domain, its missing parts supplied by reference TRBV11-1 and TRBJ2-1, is EAEVAQSPRYKITEKSQAVAFWCDPISGHATLYWYRQILGQGPELLVQFQDESVVDDSQLPKDRFSAERLKGVDSTLKIQPAELGDSAMYLCASSSPRRTGSTSGGPMEFFGPGTRLTVL.

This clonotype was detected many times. The CDR3 protein is CASKASDNEQFF. The CDR3 DNA reads TGTGCCAGCAAGGCTAGCGATAATGAGCAGTTCTTC. The chain has TRBV2 and TRBJ2-1; possible D gene TRBD2, 6 bases. V shed 7 bases and J shed 7 bases, with 11 bases lying between them. The CDR3 covers 12 residues. Germline CDR1 is SNHLY and CDR2 is FYNNEI.

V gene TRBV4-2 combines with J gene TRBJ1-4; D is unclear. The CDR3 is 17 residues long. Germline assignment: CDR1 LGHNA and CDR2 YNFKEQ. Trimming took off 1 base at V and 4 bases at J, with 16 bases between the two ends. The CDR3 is CASSQGSRPVDNEKLFF. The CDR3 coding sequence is TGTGCCAGCAGCCAAGGTTCCCGACCTGTGGATAATGAAAAACTGTTTTTT.

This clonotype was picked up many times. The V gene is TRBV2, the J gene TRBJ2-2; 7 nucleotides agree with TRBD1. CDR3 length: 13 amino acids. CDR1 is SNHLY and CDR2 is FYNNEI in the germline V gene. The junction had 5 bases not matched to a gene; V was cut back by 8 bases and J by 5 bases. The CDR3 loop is CASDRDLTGELFF. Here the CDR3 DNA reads TGTGCCAGCGACAGGGATCTTACCGGGGAGCTGTTTTTT.

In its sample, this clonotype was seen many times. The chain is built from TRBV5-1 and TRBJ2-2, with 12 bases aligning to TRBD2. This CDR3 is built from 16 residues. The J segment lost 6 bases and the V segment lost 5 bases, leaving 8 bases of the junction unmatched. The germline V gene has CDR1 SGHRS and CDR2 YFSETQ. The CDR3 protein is CASRLAGGDYAGELFF. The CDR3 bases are TGCGCCAGCAGACTAGCGGGAGGTGATTACGCCGGGGAGCTGTTTTTT.

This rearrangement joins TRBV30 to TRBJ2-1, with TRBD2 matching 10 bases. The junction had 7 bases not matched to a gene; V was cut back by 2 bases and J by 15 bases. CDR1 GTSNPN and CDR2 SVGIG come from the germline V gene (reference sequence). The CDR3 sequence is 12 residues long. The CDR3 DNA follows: TGTGCCTGGAGTCCCCCTAGCGGGAGATTGTTCTTC. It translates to CAWSPPSGRLFF.

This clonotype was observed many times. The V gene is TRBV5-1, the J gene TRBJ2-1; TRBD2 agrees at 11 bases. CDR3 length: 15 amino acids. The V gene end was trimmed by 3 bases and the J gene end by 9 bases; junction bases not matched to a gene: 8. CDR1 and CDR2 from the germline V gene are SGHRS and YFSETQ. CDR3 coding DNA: TGCGCCAGCAGCTCCTTAGCGGGAGGGCCCATTGAGCAGTTCTTC. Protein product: CASSSLAGGPIEQFF.

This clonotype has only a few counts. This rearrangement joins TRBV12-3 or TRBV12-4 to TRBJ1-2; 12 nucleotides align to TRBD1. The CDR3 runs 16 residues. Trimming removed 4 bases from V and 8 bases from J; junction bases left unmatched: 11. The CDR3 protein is CASSYIPGQGAGGYTF. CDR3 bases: TGTGCCAGCAGTTACATACCGGGACAGGGGGCGGGAGGCTACACCTTC.

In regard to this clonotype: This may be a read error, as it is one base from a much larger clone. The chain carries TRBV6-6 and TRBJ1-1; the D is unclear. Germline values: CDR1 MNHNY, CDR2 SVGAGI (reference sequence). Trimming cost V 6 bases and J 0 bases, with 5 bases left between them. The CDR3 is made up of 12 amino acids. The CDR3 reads CASRWVNTEAFF. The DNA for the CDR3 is TGTGCCAGCAGGTGGGTGAACACTGAAGCTTTCTTT.

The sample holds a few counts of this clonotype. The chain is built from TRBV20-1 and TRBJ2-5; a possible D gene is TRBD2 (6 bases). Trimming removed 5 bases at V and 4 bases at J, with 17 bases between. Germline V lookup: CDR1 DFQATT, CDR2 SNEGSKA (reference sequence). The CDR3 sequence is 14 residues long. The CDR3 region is CSAVTPRRGETQYF. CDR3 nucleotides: TGCAGTGCTGTGACACCCCGGAGGGGAGAGACCCAGTACTTC.

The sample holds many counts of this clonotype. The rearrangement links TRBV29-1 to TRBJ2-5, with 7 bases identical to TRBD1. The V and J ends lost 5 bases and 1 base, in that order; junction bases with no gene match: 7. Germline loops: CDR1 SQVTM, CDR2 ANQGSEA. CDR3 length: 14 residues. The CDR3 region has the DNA TGCAGCGTTCGCGACAGGGTAGGCCAAGAGACCCAGTACTTC. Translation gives CSVRDRVGQETQYF.

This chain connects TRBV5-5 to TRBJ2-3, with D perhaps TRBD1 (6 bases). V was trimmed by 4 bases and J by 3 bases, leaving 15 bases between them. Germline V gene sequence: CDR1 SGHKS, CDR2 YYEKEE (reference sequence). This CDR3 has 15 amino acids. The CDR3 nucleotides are TGTGCCAGCAGCGCCCAGGGGCCGTATACAGATACGCAGTATTTT. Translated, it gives CASSAQGPYTDTQYF. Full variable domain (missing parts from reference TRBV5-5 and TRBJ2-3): DAGVTQSPTHLIKTRGQQVTLRCSPISGHKSVSWYQQVLGQGPQFIFQYYEKEERGRGNFPDRFSARQFPNYSSELNVNALLLGDSALYLCASSAQGPYTDTQYFGPGTRLTVL.

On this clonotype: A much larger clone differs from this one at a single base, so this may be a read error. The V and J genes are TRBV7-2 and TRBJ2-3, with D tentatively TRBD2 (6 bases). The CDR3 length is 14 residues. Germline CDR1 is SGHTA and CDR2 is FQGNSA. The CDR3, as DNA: TGTGCCAGCAGCGGCGGGACCTTGCGGGATACGCTGTATTTT. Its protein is CASSGGTLRDTLYF. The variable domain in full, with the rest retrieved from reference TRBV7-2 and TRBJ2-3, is GAGVSQSPSNKVTEKGKDVELRCDPISGHTALYWYRQSLGQGLEFLIYFQGNSAPDKSGLPSDRFSAERTGGSVSTLTIQRTQQEDSAVYLCASSGGTLRDTLYFGPGTRLTVL.

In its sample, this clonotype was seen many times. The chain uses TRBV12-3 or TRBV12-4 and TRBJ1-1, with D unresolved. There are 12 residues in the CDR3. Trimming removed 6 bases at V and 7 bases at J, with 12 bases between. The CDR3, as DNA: TGTGCCAGCAGATCCCCGACCGTTGAAGCTTTCTTT. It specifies CASRSPTVEAFF.

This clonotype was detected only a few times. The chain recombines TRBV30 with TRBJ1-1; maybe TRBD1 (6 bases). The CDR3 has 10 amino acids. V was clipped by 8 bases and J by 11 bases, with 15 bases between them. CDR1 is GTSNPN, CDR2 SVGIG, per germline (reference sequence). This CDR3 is CAVGGVAAFF. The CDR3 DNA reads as TGTGCCGTAGGGGGAGTGGCTGCTTTCTTT. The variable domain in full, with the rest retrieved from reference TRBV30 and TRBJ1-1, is SQTIHQWPATLVQPVGSPLSLECTVEGTSNPNLYWYRQAAGRGLQLLFYSVGIGQISSEVPQNLSASRPQDRQFILSSKKLLLSDSGFYLCAVGGVAAFFGQGTRLTVV.

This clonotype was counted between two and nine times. In DNA, the CDR3 is TGTGCCAGCAGCTGGGGGGCGAATGACGAGCAGTACTTC. Its protein is CASSWGANDEQYF. The chain recombines TRBV7-9 with TRBJ2-7; D possibly uses TRBD1 or TRBD2 (6 bases each). The CDR3 loop spans 13 amino acids. Deletions cut 4 bases from V and 5 bases from J, with 12 bases between. Germline V gene data show CDR1 as SEHNR and CDR2 as FQNEAQ (reference sequence).

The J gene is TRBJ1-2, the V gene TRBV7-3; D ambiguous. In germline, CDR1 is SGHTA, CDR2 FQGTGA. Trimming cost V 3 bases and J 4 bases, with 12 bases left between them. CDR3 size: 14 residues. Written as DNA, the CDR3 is TGTGCCAGCAGCTTCGGGGAAACTCCCTATGGCTACACCTTC. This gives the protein CASSFGETPYGYTF.

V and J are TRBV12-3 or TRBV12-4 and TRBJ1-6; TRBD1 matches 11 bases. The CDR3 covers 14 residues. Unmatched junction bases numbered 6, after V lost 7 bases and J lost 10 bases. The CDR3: CASTLDRGLSPLHF. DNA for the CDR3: TGTGCCAGCACCCTGGACAGGGGGCTCTCACCCCTCCACTTT.